Reported below is one T cell receptor (beta chain). Repertoires were generated with immunoSEQ multiplex PCR, while TCRdb's copy carries only in-frame clones and drops some. The repertoire holds 9,000 to 13,000 clones, with over 60% as singletons. The sample belongs to a study of CD4+ T cells in melanoma. Per germline, CDR1 KGHDR and CDR2 SFDVKD. V lost 4 bases to trimming and J lost 4 bases, with 11 bases between them. This CDR3 contains 14 residues. The clonotype originates from a human donor with melanoma. J is TRBJ2-3 and V is TRBV24-1, with unresolved D. Sequencing was performed on cells from a culture (not recorded whether cultured in vitro). This chain's CDR3 is CATSEPDASDTQYF. CDR3 bases: TGTGCCACCAGTGAACCGGACGCGTCAGATACGCAGTATTTT.